The 27 T cell receptor beta chains below come from one sample, sequenced in a study of molecular identifiers for immune sequencing clone quantification. MiXCR, run by TCRdb on the PCR reads, gives a single entry per CDR3 protein. The sample holds approximately 500,000 distinct CDR3 sequences; 20% to 25% are singletons and the top ten take about 0.8%. Source material: naive CD8+ T cells from blood, with Jurkat cell RNA spiked in. Subset noted: FACS-sorted CD8+CD4-CCR7+CD45RA+ naive T cells. The source of these receptors is a human donor in good health. Some libraries in this study had Jurkat cell RNA spiked in.

On this clonotype itself: This clone may be a read error of a much larger clone one base away. The V call is TRBV5-6, the J call TRBJ2-5, with 7 bases matching TRBD2. J was trimmed by 7 bases and V by 4 bases; bases with no gene match: 13. The V gene's germline CDR1 is SGHDT and CDR2 YYEEEE. This CDR3 spans 15 amino acids. The CDR3 sequence is CASSTSVSGIGTQYF. Here the CDR3 DNA reads TGTGCCAGCAGCACCAGTGTGAGCGGGATAGGGACCCAGTACTTC.

The chain uses TRBV29-1 and TRBJ2-7; D is possibly TRBD2 (6 bases). This CDR3 has 13 amino acids. V was cut by 1 base and J by 6 bases, with 13 bases left in between. CDR1 is SQVTM and CDR2 is ANQGSEA in the germline V gene. CDR3 bases: TGCAGCGTTGAAGGGACTACCCTAGGCGAGCAGTACTTC. Encoded protein: CSVEGTTLGEQYF.

This clonotype has a handful of counts. This chain uses TRBV9 with TRBJ1-1; 10 positions agree with TRBD1. The CDR3 runs 18 residues. Germline CDR1 and CDR2: SGDLS and YYNGEE. J gave up 6 bases and V 0 bases, and 14 bases lay outside the gene matches. This chain's CDR3 is CASSVEGQGTFLDSEAFF. CDR3 DNA: TGTGCCAGCAGCGTAGAGGGACAGGGGACCTTTTTGGACTCTGAAGCTTTCTTT. Using reference TRBV9 and TRBJ1-1 for the parts outside the CDR3, the full variable domain is DSGVTQTPKHLITATGQRVTLRCSPRSGDLSVYWYQQSLDQGLQFLIQYYNGEERAKGNILERFSAQQFPDLHSELNLSSLELGDSALYFCASSVEGQGTFLDSEAFFGQGTRLTVV.

This clonotype was seen at least ten times. This chain joins TRBV7-9 and TRBJ1-2; the D is unclear. Trimming removed 6 bases from V and 0 bases from J, with 14 bases in between. Germline values: CDR1 SEHNR, CDR2 FQNEAQ (reference sequence). The CDR3 has 15 amino acids. The CDR3 DNA sequence: TGTGCCAGCAGTGGTGAGGCGCACCCTAACTATGGCTACACCTTC. Translating gives CASSGEAHPNYGYTF.

This clonotype was seen ten or more times. The chain uses TRBV7-6 and TRBJ2-5, with TRBD2 as a possible D gene (6 bases). Deletions cut 7 bases from V and 1 base from J, with 13 bases between. The CDR3 is 14 amino acids. Germline V gives CDR1 SGHVS, CDR2 FNYEAQ. The CDR3 is CASTVDYSQETQYF. CDR3 sequence (DNA): TGTGCCAGCACCGTGGACTATTCCCAAGAGACCCAGTACTTC.

Concerning this clonotype itself: This is likely a read error, given that the CDR3 carries no conserved phenylalanine or tryptophan at its end. This chain joins TRBV30 and TRBJ2-7; D is ambiguous. The CDR3 has 13 residues. Looked up from germline, CDR1 is GTSNPN and CDR2 is SVGIG (reference sequence). Trimming cost V 3 bases and J 0 bases, with 9 bases left between them. In nucleotides, the CDR3 is TGTGCCTGGAGGGACGGCGGCTCCTACGAGCAGTACCTC. Its translation is CAWRDGGSYEQYL.

This clonotype was detected many times. The CDR3 protein is CASSFGLAGGMKTQYF. CDR3 bases: TGTGCCAGCAGTTTCGGACTAGCGGGAGGTATGAAGACCCAGTACTTC. This chain joins TRBV6-2 or TRBV6-3 and TRBJ2-5, with TRBD2 identical over 14 bases. The germline V gene encodes CDR1 MNHEY and CDR2 SVGEGT. Germline trimming cut 4 bases from V and 6 bases from J; bases unmatched to any gene: 7. This CDR3 spans 16 amino acids.

The chain couples TRBV20-1 to TRBJ2-4; D gene uncertain. From germline, CDR1 is DFQATT and CDR2 SNEGSKA (reference sequence). The CDR3 is 12 amino acids. Trimming left V 3 bases short and J 7 bases short, with 10 bases between. CDR3 protein: CSASPGRNIQYF. The CDR3 bases are TGCAGTGCTAGTCCAGGAAGGAACATTCAGTACTTC.

This chain joins TRBV20-1 and TRBJ2-1, with a tentative D call TRBD2 (5 bases). The V gene's germline CDR1 is DFQATT and CDR2 SNEGSKA (reference sequence). The CDR3 totals 13 residues. Trimming removed 5 bases from V and 7 bases from J, with 15 bases in between. This CDR3 reads CSAPTHIANEQFF. DNA for the CDR3: TGCAGTGCTCCGACCCATATAGCGAATGAGCAGTTCTTC.

This clonotype was recorded at least ten times. The chain combines TRBV11-2 with TRBJ2-3, with 9 positions matching TRBD2. The germline V gene has CDR1 SGHAT and CDR2 FQNNGV. CDR3 length: 16 amino acids. V was clipped by 1 base and J by 3 bases; unmatched bases: 5. The CDR3 here is CASSLVVSGGTDTQYF. DNA of the CDR3: TGTGCCAGCAGCTTAGTCGTTAGCGGGGGTACAGATACGCAGTATTTT. The whole variable domain, filled in from reference TRBV11-2 and TRBJ2-3, reads EAGVAQSPRYKIIEKRQSVAFWCNPISGHATLYWYQQILGQGPKLLIQFQNNGVVDDSQLPKDRFSAERLKGVDSTLKIQPAKLEDSAVYLCASSLVVSGGTDTQYFGPGTRLTVL.

The gene calls are TRBV10-3 and TRBJ2-5; no reliable D call. Trimming shortened V by 4 bases and J by 7 bases, and 25 bases separated the two germline ends. The CDR3 is made up of 17 amino acids. Per the germline V gene, CDR1 is ENHRY and CDR2 is SYGVKD. CDR3 nucleotides: TGTGCCATCAGTGCGGTGCGTGCGAATGAGACGGCTGGGACCCAGTACTTC. Protein sequence: CAISAVRANETAGTQYF.

This clonotype was seen at least ten times. This chain connects TRBV5-1 to TRBJ1-6; D remains unclear. From germline, CDR1 is SGHRS and CDR2 YFSETQ. Trimming left V 4 bases short and J 10 bases short, with 15 bases between. The CDR3 is made up of 14 amino acids. CDR3 amino acids: CASSPEGGRSPLHF. CDR3 sequence (DNA): TGCGCCAGCAGCCCAGAGGGTGGCCGGTCACCCCTCCACTTT.

This clonotype has a handful of counts. This chain links TRBV6-1 with TRBJ2-7; D remains ambiguous. The CDR3 is 16 residues long. V was trimmed by 2 bases and J by 0 bases, leaving 14 bases between them. The germline V gene encodes CDR1 MNHNS and CDR2 SASEGT. The CDR3 loop is CASSEFPRFNSYEQYF. In nucleotides, the CDR3 is TGTGCCAGCAGTGAATTTCCCAGGTTTAACTCCTACGAGCAGTACTTC.

The chain is built from TRBV4-3 and TRBJ1-2; 7 nucleotides line up with TRBD1. The germline V gene has CDR1 LGHNA and CDR2 YSLEER. CDR3 size: 14 residues. V was pared by 1 base and J by 10 bases, with 9 bases of the junction left unmatched. The CDR3 nucleotides are TGCGCCAGCAGCCAAGCCTGGACAGGTCGTTTCTACACCTTC. Its protein is CASSQAWTGRFYTF.

With respect to this clonotype: A read error may account for a junction end that differs from germline. CDR3 sequence: CASSGGLAGGLIKTIQYF. CDR3 DNA sequence: TGTGCCAGCAGCGGAGGACTAGCGGGAGGGCTGATCAAAACCATTCAGTACTTC. The gene calls are TRBV2 and TRBJ2-4; 15 bases agree with TRBD2. Germline V gene lookup returns CDR1 SNHLY and CDR2 FYNNEI. This CDR3 is built from 18 residues.

In this sample, this clonotype turned up many times. The chain combines TRBV7-2 with TRBJ2-7, with unresolved D. The CDR3 totals 13 residues. V was pared by 5 bases and J by 0 bases, with 8 bases between. Germline V CDR1 and CDR2: SGHTA, FQGNSA. CDR3 sequence reads: CASSPTPSYEQYF. CDR3 coding DNA: TGTGCCAGCAGCCCCACCCCCTCCTACGAGCAGTACTTC.

This clonotype was picked up many times. The chain links TRBV4-3 to TRBJ2-7; TRBD1 might be the D (6 bases). This CDR3 is built from 15 residues. The V gene's germline CDR1 is LGHNA and CDR2 YSLEER. V lost 0 bases and J 3 bases, leaving 12 bases between the germline ends. CDR3 coding DNA: TGCGCCAGCAGCCAAGATCGTGGACAGCACTACGAGCAGTACTTC. It yields the protein CASSQDRGQHYEQYF.

Worth noting for this clonotype: A much larger clone differs from this one at a single base, so this may be a read error. The DNA of the CDR3 is TGTGCCAGCATCGGGACAGGGATCACCGGGGAGCTGCTTTTT. Its translation: CASIGTGITGELLF. The gene calls are TRBV2 and TRBJ2-2; 9 bases map to TRBD1. Germline lookup yields CDR1 SNHLY and CDR2 FYNNEI. The CDR3 extends over 14 amino acids.

This clonotype was recorded at least ten times. The gene calls are TRBV5-6 and TRBJ1-5, with D perhaps matching TRBD1 (6 bases). The CDR3 extends over 16 amino acids. Looked up from germline, CDR1 is SGHDT and CDR2 is YYEEEE. V lost 0 bases, J lost 2 bases, and 12 bases lay in between. CDR3 loop: CASSLVPGAGNQPQHF. DNA of the CDR3: TGTGCCAGCAGCTTGGTCCCAGGGGCAGGCAATCAGCCCCAGCATTTT.

This clonotype occurred a few times. The chain couples TRBV7-9 to TRBJ1-1, with D hard to call. V lost 4 bases to trimming and J lost 11 bases, with 20 bases between them. Germline V gives CDR1 SEHNR, CDR2 FQNEAQ (reference sequence). This CDR3 region has 14 residues. CDR3 loop: CASSSIGRGARAFF. CDR3 bases: TGTGCCAGCAGCTCCATCGGTCGAGGCGCACGGGCTTTCTTT.

Points on this clonotype: It may be a read error: a sequence one base away is much more abundant. The J gene is TRBJ2-5, the V gene TRBV2; TRBD1 matches at 10 bases. After removal of 4 bases from V and 4 bases from J, the junction contained 15 bases not matched to a gene. Germline V CDR1 and CDR2: SNHLY, FYNNEI. This CDR3 region has 18 residues. In DNA form, the CDR3 reads TGTGCCAGCAGTGCCGGGACAGGGGCTCGAGGGGGGTCAGAGACCCAGTACTTC. The encoded protein is CASSAGTGARGGSETQYF.

Concerning this clonotype: A much bigger clone sits one base away, suggesting this may be a read error. The chain links TRBV6-5 to TRBJ1-1, with D unresolved. The CDR3 is made up of 13 amino acids. Germline V gene lookup returns CDR1 MNHEY and CDR2 SVGAGI. V gave up 0 bases and J gave up 7 bases, with 9 bases separating them. CDR3 sequence reads: CASSYSQYFEAFF. CDR3 nucleotides: TGTGCCAGCAGTTACTCACAGTATTTTGAAGCTTTCTTT.

The CDR3 nucleotides read TGTGCCAGCAGTTATGACAGAGCTTCCTATGGCTACACCTTC. It is translated as CASSYDRASYGYTF. The chain links TRBV25-1 to TRBJ1-2, with D possibly matching TRBD1 (5 bases). There are 14 residues in the CDR3. Germline V gene lookup returns CDR1 MGHDK and CDR2 SYGVNS. Trimming took 5 bases from V and 4 from J, leaving 14 bases between them.

Many counts were recorded for this clonotype. The rearrangement joins TRBV30 to TRBJ2-4, with 8 bases identical to TRBD2. V was clipped by 4 bases and J by 8 bases; unmatched bases: 7. The germline CDR1 and CDR2 sequences are GTSNPN and SVGIG (reference sequence). The CDR3 spans 13 residues. In nucleotides, the CDR3 is TGTGCCTGGAACGGAGCGGGAGAGGACATTCAGTACTTC. Protein sequence: CAWNGAGEDIQYF.

This clonotype came up a few times. The rearrangement uses TRBV4-1 and TRBJ2-1, with D possibly TRBD2 on 5 matching bases. This CDR3 contains 16 residues. CDR1 is MGHRA, CDR2 YSYEKL, per germline. V lost 4 bases, J lost 0 bases, and 13 bases lay in between. CDR3 nucleotides: TGCGCCAGCAGCCTAACGCTAGCAGCCTCCTACAATGAGCAGTTCTTC. It codes for CASSLTLAASYNEQFF.

The table lists this clonotype with a few counts. J is TRBJ1-6 and V is TRBV27; 9 bases are a match to TRBD1. CDR1 and CDR2 (germline): MNHEY, SMNVEV (reference sequence). V dropped 4 bases and J dropped 7; count of bases not matched to a gene: 14. The CDR3 length is 18 residues. Here the CDR3 DNA reads TGTGCCAGCAGTTCGGTCCTCCTACAGGGGGCGGGAAATTCACCCCTCCACTTT. Protein: CASSSVLLQGAGNSPLHF.

The chain joins TRBV7-8 to TRBJ2-1; D might be TRBD2 (6 bases). Germline values: CDR1 SGHVS, CDR2 FQNEAQ. CDR3 length: 15 amino acids. The germline V and J ends were trimmed by 6 bases and 0 bases, with 12 bases remaining between them. The CDR3 protein is CASRGGVSSYNEQFF. The CDR3 DNA sequence: TGTGCCAGCAGGGGGGGAGTGAGCTCCTACAATGAGCAGTTCTTC.